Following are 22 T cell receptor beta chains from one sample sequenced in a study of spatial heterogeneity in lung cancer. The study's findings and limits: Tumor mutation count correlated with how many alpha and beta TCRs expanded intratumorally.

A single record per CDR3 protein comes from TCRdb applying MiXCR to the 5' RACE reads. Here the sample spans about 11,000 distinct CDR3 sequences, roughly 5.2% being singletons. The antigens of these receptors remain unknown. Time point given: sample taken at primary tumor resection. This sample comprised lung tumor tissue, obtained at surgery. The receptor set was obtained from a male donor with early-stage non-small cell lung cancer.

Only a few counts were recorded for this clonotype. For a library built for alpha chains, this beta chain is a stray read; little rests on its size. The CDR3 region is CASRRAGQETQYF. The DNA of the CDR3 is TGTGCCAGCAGGAGGGCGGGGCAAGAGACCCAGTACTTC. The V gene is TRBV6-5, the J gene TRBJ2-5; D is possibly TRBD2 (6 bases). The germline CDR1 and CDR2 sequences are MNHEY and SVGAGI. This CDR3 has 13 residues. The V and J ends lost 6 bases and 2 bases respectively, with 10 bases between them.

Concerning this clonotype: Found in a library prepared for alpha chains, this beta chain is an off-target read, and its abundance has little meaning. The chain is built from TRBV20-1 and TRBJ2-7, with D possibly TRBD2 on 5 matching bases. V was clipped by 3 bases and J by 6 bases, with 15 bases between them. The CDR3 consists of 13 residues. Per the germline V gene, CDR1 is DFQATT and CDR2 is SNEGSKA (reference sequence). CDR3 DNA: TGCAGTGCTAGGACTACCTCCGAGGGCGAGCAGTACTTC. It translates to CSARTTSEGEQYF.

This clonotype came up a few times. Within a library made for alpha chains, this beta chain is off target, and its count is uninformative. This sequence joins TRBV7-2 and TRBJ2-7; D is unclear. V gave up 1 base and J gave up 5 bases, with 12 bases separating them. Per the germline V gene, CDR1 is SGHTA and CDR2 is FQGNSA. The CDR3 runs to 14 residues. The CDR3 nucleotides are TGTGCCAGCAGCTTAGGGGTTCCTAGGAACGAGCAGTACTTC. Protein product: CASSLGVPRNEQYF.

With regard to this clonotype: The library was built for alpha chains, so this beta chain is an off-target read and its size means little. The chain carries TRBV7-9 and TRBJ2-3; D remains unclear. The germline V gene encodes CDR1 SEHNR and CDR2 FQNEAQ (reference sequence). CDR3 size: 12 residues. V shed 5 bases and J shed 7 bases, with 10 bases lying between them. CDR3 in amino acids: CASSPGRNTQYF. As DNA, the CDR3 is TGTGCCAGCAGCCCTGGAAGAAATACGCAGTATTTT.

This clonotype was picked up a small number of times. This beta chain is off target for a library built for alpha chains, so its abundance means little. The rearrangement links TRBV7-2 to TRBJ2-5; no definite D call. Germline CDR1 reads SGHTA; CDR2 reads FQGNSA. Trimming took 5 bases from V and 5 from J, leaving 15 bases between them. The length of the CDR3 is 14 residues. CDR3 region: CASSTSTVLETQYF. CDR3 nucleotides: TGTGCCAGCAGCACCTCGACCGTTCTGGAGACCCAGTACTTC. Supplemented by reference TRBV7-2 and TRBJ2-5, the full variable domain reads GAGVSQSPSNKVTEKGKDVELRCDPISGHTALYWYRQSLGQGLEFLIYFQGNSAPDKSGLPSDRFSAERTGGSVSTLTIQRTQQEDSAVYLCASSTSTVLETQYFGPGTRLLVL.

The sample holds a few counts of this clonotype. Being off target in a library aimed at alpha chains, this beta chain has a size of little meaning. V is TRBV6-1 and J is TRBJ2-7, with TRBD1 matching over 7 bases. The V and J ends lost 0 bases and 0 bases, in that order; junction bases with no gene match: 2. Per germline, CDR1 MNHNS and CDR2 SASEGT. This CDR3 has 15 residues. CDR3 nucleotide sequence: TGTGCCAGCAGTGAAGCGGCAGGGGGCTCCTACGAGCAGTACTTC. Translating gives CASSEAAGGSYEQYF.

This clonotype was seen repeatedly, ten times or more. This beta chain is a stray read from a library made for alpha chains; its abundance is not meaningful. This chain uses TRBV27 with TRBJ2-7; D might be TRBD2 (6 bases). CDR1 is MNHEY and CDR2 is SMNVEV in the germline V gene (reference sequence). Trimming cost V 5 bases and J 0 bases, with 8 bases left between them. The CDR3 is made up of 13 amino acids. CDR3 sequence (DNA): TGTGCCAGCAGTAGGGAGGACTCCTACGAGCAGTACTTC. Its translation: CASSREDSYEQYF.

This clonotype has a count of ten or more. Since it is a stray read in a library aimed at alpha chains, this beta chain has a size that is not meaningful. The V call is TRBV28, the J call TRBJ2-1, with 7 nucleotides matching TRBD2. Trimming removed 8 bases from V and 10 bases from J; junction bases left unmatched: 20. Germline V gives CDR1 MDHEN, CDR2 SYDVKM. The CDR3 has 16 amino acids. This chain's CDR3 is CASQIIGGSSGLEQFF. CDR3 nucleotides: TGTGCCAGCCAAATTATAGGCGGGAGCTCAGGGTTGGAGCAGTTCTTC.

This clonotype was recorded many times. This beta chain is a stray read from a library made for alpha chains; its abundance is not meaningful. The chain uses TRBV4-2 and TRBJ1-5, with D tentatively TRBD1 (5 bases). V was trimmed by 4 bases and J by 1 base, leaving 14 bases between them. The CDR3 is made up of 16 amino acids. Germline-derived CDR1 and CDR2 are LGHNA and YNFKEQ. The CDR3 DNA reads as TGTGCCAGCAGCCTGGGAGGTTCAGGGAGCAATCAGCCCCAGCATTTT. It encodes CASSLGGSGSNQPQHF.

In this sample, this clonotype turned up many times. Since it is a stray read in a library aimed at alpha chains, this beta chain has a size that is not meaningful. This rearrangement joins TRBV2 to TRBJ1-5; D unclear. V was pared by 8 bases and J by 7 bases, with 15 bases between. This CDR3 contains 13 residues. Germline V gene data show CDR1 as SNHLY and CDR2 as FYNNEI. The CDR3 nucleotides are TGTGCCAGCGTTGGGAGGGTTGAACAGCCCCAGCATTTT. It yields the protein CASVGRVEQPQHF. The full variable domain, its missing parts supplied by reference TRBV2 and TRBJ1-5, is EPEVTQTPSHQVTQMGQEVILRCVPISNHLYFYWYRQILGQKVEFLVSFYNNEISEKSEIFDDQFSVERPDGSNFTLKIRSTKLEDSAMYFCASVGRVEQPQHFGDGTRLSIL.

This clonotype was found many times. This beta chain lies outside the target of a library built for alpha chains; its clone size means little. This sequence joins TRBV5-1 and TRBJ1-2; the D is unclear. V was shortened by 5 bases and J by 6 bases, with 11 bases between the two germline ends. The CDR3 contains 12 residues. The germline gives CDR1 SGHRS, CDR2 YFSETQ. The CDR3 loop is CASSPPSDGYTF. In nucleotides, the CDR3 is TGCGCCAGCAGTCCGCCCAGCGATGGCTACACCTTC.

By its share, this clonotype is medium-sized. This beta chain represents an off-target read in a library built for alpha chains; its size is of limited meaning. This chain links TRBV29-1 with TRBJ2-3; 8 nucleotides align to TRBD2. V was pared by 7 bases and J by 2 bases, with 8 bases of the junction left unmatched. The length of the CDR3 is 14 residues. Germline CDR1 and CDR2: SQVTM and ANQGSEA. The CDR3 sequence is CSAILAAYTDTQYF. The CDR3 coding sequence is TGCAGCGCTATACTAGCGGCCTACACAGATACGCAGTATTTT.

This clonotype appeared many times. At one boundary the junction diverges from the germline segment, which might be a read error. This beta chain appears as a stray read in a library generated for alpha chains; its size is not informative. The chain's CDR3 is CASTLGAGRITGELFF. The CDR3 DNA sequence: TGTGCCAGCACTTTAGGCGCGGGACGCATCACCGGGGAGCTGTTTTTT. The rearrangement links TRBV28 to TRBJ2-2, with a possible D match to TRBD2 (6 bases). This CDR3 is 16 amino acids long. Per the germline V gene, CDR1 is MDHEN and CDR2 is SYDVKM.

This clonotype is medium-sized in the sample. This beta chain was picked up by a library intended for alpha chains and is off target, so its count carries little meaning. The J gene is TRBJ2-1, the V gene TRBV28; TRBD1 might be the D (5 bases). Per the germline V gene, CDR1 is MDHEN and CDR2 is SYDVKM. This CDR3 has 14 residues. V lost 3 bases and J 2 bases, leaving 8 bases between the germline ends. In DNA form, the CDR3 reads TGTGCCAGCAGTTTGACAGTAACCTACAATGAGCAGTTCTTC. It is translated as CASSLTVTYNEQFF.

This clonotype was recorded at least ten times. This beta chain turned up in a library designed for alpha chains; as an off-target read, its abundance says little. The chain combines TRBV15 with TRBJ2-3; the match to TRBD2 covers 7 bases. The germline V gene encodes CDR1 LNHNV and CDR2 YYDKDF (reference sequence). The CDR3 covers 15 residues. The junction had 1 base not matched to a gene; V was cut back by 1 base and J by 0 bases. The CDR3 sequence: CATSRGSGSTDTQYF. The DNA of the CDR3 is TGTGCCACCAGCAGAGGTAGCGGGAGCACAGATACGCAGTATTTT. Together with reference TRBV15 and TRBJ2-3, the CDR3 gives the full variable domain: DAMVIQNPRYQVTQFGKPVTLSCSQTLNHNVMYWYQQKSSQAPKLLFHYYDKDFNNEADTPDNFQSRRPNTSFCFLDIRSPGLGDTAMYLCATSRGSGSTDTQYFGPGTRLTVL.

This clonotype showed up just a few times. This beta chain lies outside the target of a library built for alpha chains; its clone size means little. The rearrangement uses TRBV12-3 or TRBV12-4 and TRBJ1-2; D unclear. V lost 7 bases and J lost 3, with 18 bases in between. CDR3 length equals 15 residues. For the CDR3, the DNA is TGTGCCAGCATGCCTCCAACCGAGGGATACTATGGCTACACCTTC. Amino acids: CASMPPTEGYYGYTF.

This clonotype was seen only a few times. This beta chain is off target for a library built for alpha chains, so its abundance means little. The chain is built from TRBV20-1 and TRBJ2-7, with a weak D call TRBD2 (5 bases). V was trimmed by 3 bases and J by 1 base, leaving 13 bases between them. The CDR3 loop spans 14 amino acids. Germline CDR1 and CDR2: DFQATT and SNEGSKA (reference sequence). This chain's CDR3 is CSARDFLESYEQYF. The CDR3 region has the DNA TGCAGTGCTAGGGACTTTCTTGAATCCTACGAGCAGTACTTC.

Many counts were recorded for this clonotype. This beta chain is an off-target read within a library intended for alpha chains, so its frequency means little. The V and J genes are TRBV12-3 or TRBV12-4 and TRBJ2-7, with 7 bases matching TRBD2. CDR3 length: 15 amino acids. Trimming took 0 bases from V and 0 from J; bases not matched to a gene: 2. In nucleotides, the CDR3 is TGTGCCAGCAGTTTAGCGGGAGGGCGCTCCTACGAGCAGTACTTC. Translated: CASSLAGGRSYEQYF.

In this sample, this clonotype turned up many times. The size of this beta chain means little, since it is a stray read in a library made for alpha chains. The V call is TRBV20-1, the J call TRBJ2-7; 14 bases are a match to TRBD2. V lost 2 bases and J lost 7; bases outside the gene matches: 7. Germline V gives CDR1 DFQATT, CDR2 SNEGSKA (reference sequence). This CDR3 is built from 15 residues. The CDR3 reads CSARTGLAGDKEQYF. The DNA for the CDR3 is TGCAGTGCTAGAACGGGACTAGCGGGGGACAAAGAGCAGTACTTC.

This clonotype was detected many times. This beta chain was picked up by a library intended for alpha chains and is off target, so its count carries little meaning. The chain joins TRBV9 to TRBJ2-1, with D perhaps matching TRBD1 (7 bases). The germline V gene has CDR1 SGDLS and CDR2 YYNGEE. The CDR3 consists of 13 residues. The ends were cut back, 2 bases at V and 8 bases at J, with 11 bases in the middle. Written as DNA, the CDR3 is TGTGCCAGCAGCGTGCAGGGGGGCGATGAGCAGTTCTTC. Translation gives CASSVQGGDEQFF.

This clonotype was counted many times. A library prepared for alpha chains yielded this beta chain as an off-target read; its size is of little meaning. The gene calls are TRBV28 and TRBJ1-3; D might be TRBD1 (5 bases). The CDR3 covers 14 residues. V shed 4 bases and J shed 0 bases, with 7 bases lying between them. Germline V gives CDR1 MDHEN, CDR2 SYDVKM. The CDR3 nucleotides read TGTGCCAGCAGTTCGACAGCCTCTGGAAACACCATATATTTT. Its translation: CASSSTASGNTIYF.

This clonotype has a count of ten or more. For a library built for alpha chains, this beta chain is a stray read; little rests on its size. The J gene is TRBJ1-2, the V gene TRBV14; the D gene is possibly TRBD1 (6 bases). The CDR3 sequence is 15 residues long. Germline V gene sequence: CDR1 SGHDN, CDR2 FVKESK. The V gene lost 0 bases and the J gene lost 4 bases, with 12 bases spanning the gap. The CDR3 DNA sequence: TGTGCCAGCAGCCAAGATGACAGGAGCTCCTATGGCTACACCTTC. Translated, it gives CASSQDDRSSYGYTF.